This TCR beta chain was profiled in a study of cytomegalovirus exposure and HLA in healthy donors. About the study: HLA-typed donors contributed about 85 million unique TCRs, which were held in an early data release. Among the approximately 400 donors who were genotyped, approximately 83% fell in the genetic ancestry cluster that is associated with self-reported Caucasian donors.

Researchers ran the PCR with 60 Vbeta and 13 Jbeta primers. Method: immunoSEQ multiplex PCR; TCRdb's copy keeps in-frame clones and lacks some. Among about 140,000 clones listed, 61% were seen once. Concerning this clone: Its specificity is unknown.

Whole-study findings and limits: Later on, an analysis showed TCR association rates differing by HLA locus, with DRB1 the most and HLA-C the fewest. Most TCR sequences were rare, but some public TCRs occurred in many donors.

V lost 0 bases and J 4 bases, leaving 12 bases between the germline ends. The CDR3 consists of 15 residues. Per the germline V gene, CDR1 is SEHNR and CDR2 is FQNEAQ (reference sequence). Sequenced input: PBMCs. V gene TRBV7-9 combines with J gene TRBJ1-2; D is unclear. This clonotype was sampled from a male donor in good health and CMV-seronegative. CDR3: CASSLAAERLYGYTF. DNA of the CDR3: TGTGCCAGCAGCTTAGCCGCGGAACGACTCTATGGCTACACCTTC.